In its sample, the clone carrying this TCR beta chain was seen a few times. This entry is derived from a study of beta chain features in type 1 diabetes. Of the isolated RNA, all was reverse transcribed, and so the sequenced material was expressed TCRB transcripts. Sequencing was performed with immunoSEQ multiplex PCR; in TCRdb, only in-frame clones are kept and a portion is missing. The sample carries hundreds of thousands of clones, around 15% recorded once. Sample: naive CD4+ T cells from blood. This TCR derives from a man aged 18 to 35 in good health.

The CDR3 reads CAINSIRSSYNEQFF. The CDR3 nucleotides read TGTGCCATCAACTCCATCAGGAGCTCCTACAATGAGCAGTTCTTC. The chain joins TRBV10-3 to TRBJ2-1; D is undetermined. This CDR3 contains 15 residues. Germline V gene data show CDR1 as ENHRY and CDR2 as SYGVKD. The V gene lost 7 bases and the J gene lost 0 bases, with 13 bases spanning the gap.